This TCR beta chain comes out of a study of blood T cell repertoires in COVID-19. Study background: Sample material is recorded as cDNA or gDNA derived from T cells, B-cell-depleted T cells, or PBMCs.

V lost 4 bases to trimming and J lost 2 bases; unmatched junction nucleotides: 4. This CDR3 has 15 amino acids. Germline V gene lookup returns CDR1 SEHNR and CDR2 FQNEAQ (reference sequence). Two negative PCRs, clearance, or symptom resolution had been documented for recovered Cohort 3 donors. Authors' analysis steps: For nucleated cells, counts were estimated from reference gene primer amplification. Clones were sequenced by immunoSEQ multiplex PCR, and TCRdb holds only the in-frame ones, with some missing. From that table come the V and J calls and clone size; the DNA was used to work out D and trimming. The sample consists of 170,000 or so clones, approximately 84% of them appearing once.

The V and J genes are TRBV7-9 and TRBJ2-7, with 11 bases fitting TRBD2. Sequencing input: PBMCs or T cells enriched from blood (not recorded which). The sequence was obtained from a woman in her forties or fifties who had recovered from COVID-19. This chain's CDR3 is CASSYPGLAAYEQYF. In DNA, the CDR3 is TGTGCCAGCAGCTACCCGGGACTAGCGGCCTACGAGCAGTACTTC.